A single sample gave rise to the 30 T cell receptor beta chains below, sequenced in a study of blood T cell repertoires in COVID-19 (dated by TCRdb to 2018 to 2021). The library was made by the immunoSEQ multiplex PCR assay. TCRdb holds this immuneACCESS table with in-frame rearrangements only. Some clones are missing; in checked studies, unresolved V genes explain under half, and the rest has no known cause. This sample has fewer than 200,000 clones in its table, and roughly nine tenths of those were observed once. The top ten clonotypes cover around 20% of the sample. The sample comprised peripheral blood. The receptor source for this set is a man in his 70s with active or convalescent COVID-19.

This clone was recorded a few times. V is TRBV19 and J is TRBJ1-4; D is unclear. Trimming removed 5 bases from V and 5 bases from J, with 18 bases in between. The CDR3 is 16 residues long. The V gene's germline CDR1 is LNHDA and CDR2 SQIVND (reference sequence). The DNA of the CDR3 is TGTGCCAGTAGTCCTCCCGTCTGGAGGTTAAATGAAAAACTGTTTTTT. It codes for CASSPPVWRLNEKLFF. Based on the CDR3 plus reference TRBV19 and TRBJ1-4, the full variable domain is DGGITQSPKYLFRKEGQNVTLSCEQNLNHDAMYWYRQDPGQGLRLIYYSQIVNDFQKGDIAEGYSVSREKKESFPLTVTSAQKNPTAFYLCASSPPVWRLNEKLFFGSGTQLSVL.

The CDR3 nucleotides read TGCGCCAGCAGGGGACAGGGTGGTACCGGGGAGCTGTTTTTT. Encoded protein: CASRGQGGTGELFF. The rearrangement joins TRBV10-2 to TRBJ2-2; 9 nucleotides match TRBD1. CDR3 length: 14 amino acids. From germline, CDR1 is WSHSY and CDR2 SAAADI. Trimming took 6 bases from V and 5 from J; bases not matched to a gene: 4.

The rearrangement links TRBV18 to TRBJ2-7, with 9 bases matching TRBD1. Germline values: CDR1 KGHSH, CDR2 LQKENI. The CDR3 is made up of 16 amino acids. V gave up 3 bases and J gave up 2 bases; unmatched junction bases: 8. The CDR3, as DNA: TGTGCCAGCTCACCGTCAACCGGGACAGGGACCTACGAGCAGTACTTC. Its translation: CASSPSTGTGTYEQYF.

The rearrangement joins TRBV6-2 or TRBV6-3 to TRBJ1-5, with D unresolved. The CDR3 covers 13 residues. Trimming left V 0 bases short and J 6 bases short, with 6 bases between. The germline CDR1 and CDR2 sequences are MNHEY and SVGEGT. CDR3 bases: TGTGCCAGCAGTTACTCAGAGAGTCAGCCCCAGCATTTT. Its protein product is CASSYSESQPQHF.

The chain has TRBV5-4 and TRBJ1-2; 8 nucleotides match TRBD1. This CDR3 has 16 residues. The V gene's germline CDR1 is SGHNT and CDR2 YYREEE (reference sequence). The trim removed 0 bases at V and 1 base at J, leaving 5 bases unmatched. The CDR3 loop is CASSLGPGGNNYGYTF. In nucleotides, the CDR3 is TGTGCCAGCAGCTTGGGCCCAGGGGGCAATAACTATGGCTACACCTTC.

This clone was seen more than once but under ten times. The chain uses TRBV6-6 and TRBJ2-7; 7 bases map to TRBD2. The ends lost 0 bases at V and 4 bases at J; junction bases unmatched: 6. The CDR3 spans 15 residues. Germline lookup yields CDR1 MNHNY and CDR2 SVGAGI (reference sequence). CDR3 region: CASSYSGGSGYEQYF. CDR3 sequence (DNA): TGTGCCAGCAGTTACTCTGGCGGGAGCGGGTACGAGCAGTACTTC.

DNA for the CDR3: TGTGCCAGCAGCTTACTTAATGAGCAGTTCTTC. Its protein product is CASSLLNEQFF. V gene TRBV7-2 combines with J gene TRBJ2-1; D remains unclear. The CDR3 extends over 11 amino acids. Between the trimmed V and J ends, which lost 2 bases and 7 bases, there was a span of 3 bases. Germline V lookup: CDR1 SGHTA, CDR2 FQGNSA.

This sequence joins TRBV30 and TRBJ1-2, with D unclear. Germline V CDR1 and CDR2: GTSNPN, SVGIG (reference sequence). The CDR3 is 11 residues long. The CDR3 is CAWGGYGGYTF. The CDR3 region has the DNA TGTGCTTGGGGAGGGTACGGTGGCTACACCTTC.

This rearrangement joins TRBV28 to TRBJ1-6; D possibly corresponds to TRBD1 (5 bases). The CDR3 has 13 amino acids. The ends were cut back, 3 bases at V and 11 bases at J, with 11 bases in the middle. Germline V gives CDR1 MDHEN, CDR2 SYDVKM. CDR3 bases: TGTGCCAGCAGTTTGGGGGGTTGGACACCCCTCCACTTT. Protein product: CASSLGGWTPLHF.

The J gene is TRBJ1-2, the V gene TRBV2; the D gene is possibly TRBD1 (5 bases). This CDR3 contains 14 residues. Trimming pared 6 bases from V and 5 bases from J, leaving 16 bases between. The germline CDR1 and CDR2 sequences are SNHLY and FYNNEI. CDR3 sequence reads: CASRTGPPRYGYTF. CDR3 DNA: TGTGCCAGCAGAACAGGCCCTCCTAGGTATGGCTACACCTTC.

V usage is TRBV28 and J usage is TRBJ2-1, with D perhaps matching TRBD2 (5 bases). Trimming left V 4 bases short and J 7 bases short, with 17 bases between. The CDR3 covers 15 residues. Germline-derived CDR1 and CDR2 are MDHEN and SYDVKM. The DNA of the CDR3 is TGTGCCAGCAGTTCGGGATCCTTACGGGGTAATGAGCAGTTCTTC. Protein product: CASSSGSLRGNEQFF.

The genes are TRBV27 and TRBJ1-5, with D tentatively TRBD1 (6 bases). The germline gives CDR1 MNHEY, CDR2 SMNVEV (reference sequence). Trimming shortened V by 5 bases and J by 2 bases, and 16 bases separated the two germline ends. The CDR3 spans 16 residues. CDR3 sequence (DNA): TGTGCCAGCAGTCTAAAAAGGGGGTACGGCAATCAGCCCCAGCATTTT. This gives the protein CASSLKRGYGNQPQHF.

This clone was found once. V and J are TRBV5-1 and TRBJ2-5; 7 bases are shared with TRBD2. Germline V lookup: CDR1 SGHRS, CDR2 YFSETQ. The ends lost 6 bases at V and 2 bases at J; junction bases unmatched: 10. The CDR3 has 15 amino acids. CDR3 sequence: CASTLSSGYQETQYF. DNA of the CDR3: TGCGCCAGCACCCTGAGTAGCGGGTATCAAGAGACCCAGTACTTC.

The chain links TRBV27 to TRBJ2-2, with a weak D call TRBD2 (5 bases). Between the trimmed V and J ends, which lost 5 bases and 7 bases, there was a span of 11 bases. Germline values: CDR1 MNHEY, CDR2 SMNVEV (reference sequence). The CDR3 runs 13 residues. In DNA form, the CDR3 reads TGTGCCAGCAGTCCTCGGACTCACGGGGAGCTGTTTTTT. Translating gives CASSPRTHGELFF.

The chain is built from TRBV6-6 and TRBJ1-2; D unresolved. V was clipped by 6 bases and J by 8 bases, with 16 bases between them. The CDR3 has 13 amino acids. Germline V gene sequence: CDR1 MNHNY, CDR2 SVGAGI (reference sequence). CDR3 sequence: CASSSIPEGGYTF. The CDR3 DNA follows: TGTGCCAGCAGCTCAATCCCCGAGGGAGGCTACACCTTC.

This chain connects TRBV11-2 to TRBJ2-5; 8 bases map to TRBD1. V lost 5 bases to trimming and J lost 4 bases; unmatched junction nucleotides: 9. The CDR3 spans 15 residues. Germline CDR1 and CDR2: SGHAT and FQNNGV. The CDR3 reads CASSEWTGWGETQYF. CDR3 in DNA: TGTGCCAGCAGCGAGTGGACAGGGTGGGGAGAGACCCAGTACTTC. The full variable domain, rest sourced from reference TRBV11-2 and TRBJ2-5, is EAGVAQSPRYKIIEKRQSVAFWCNPISGHATLYWYQQILGQGPKLLIQFQNNGVVDDSQLPKDRFSAERLKGVDSTLKIQPAKLEDSAVYLCASSEWTGWGETQYFGPGTRLLVL.

The chain carries TRBV28 and TRBJ1-2, with D uncertain. V gave up 2 bases and J gave up 5 bases, with 3 bases separating them. The CDR3 runs to 11 residues. CDR1 is MDHEN and CDR2 is SYDVKM in the germline V gene. CDR3 loop: CASSLQYGYTF. As DNA, the CDR3 is TGTGCCAGCAGTTTACAGTATGGCTACACCTTC.

The chain couples TRBV6-5 to TRBJ2-1; 9 bases line up with TRBD2. From germline, CDR1 is MNHEY and CDR2 SVGAGI. Unmatched junction bases numbered 4, after V lost 5 bases and J lost 5 bases. The CDR3 has 14 residues. The DNA for the CDR3 is TGTGCCAGCAGTAGCGGGAGGTCTGACAATGAGCAGTTCTTC. Protein sequence: CASSSGRSDNEQFF.

This rearrangement joins TRBV10-3 to TRBJ2-4; D possibly corresponds to TRBD1 (7 bases). The CDR3 has 15 residues. Trimming shortened V by 4 bases and J by 1 base, and 11 bases separated the two germline ends. Germline CDR1 is ENHRY and CDR2 is SYGVKD. CDR3 sequence (DNA): TGTGCCATCAGTGCCGCAGGGGGGGCCAAAAACATTCAGTACTTC. As protein: CAISAAGGAKNIQYF.

V usage is TRBV7-2 and J usage is TRBJ1-1, with 7 nucleotides matching TRBD1. J lost 5 bases, V lost 3 bases, and 6 bases had no gene match. CDR3 length equals 14 residues. The germline V gene has CDR1 SGHTA and CDR2 FQGNSA. CDR3 amino acids: CASSFAGGGTEAFF. The CDR3 DNA reads TGTGCCAGCAGCTTTGCAGGGGGTGGTACTGAAGCTTTCTTT. Variable domain in full (rest from reference TRBV7-2 and TRBJ1-1): GAGVSQSPSNKVTEKGKDVELRCDPISGHTALYWYRQSLGQGLEFLIYFQGNSAPDKSGLPSDRFSAERTGGSVSTLTIQRTQQEDSAVYLCASSFAGGGTEAFFGQGTRLTVV.

The chain recombines TRBV9 with TRBJ1-2; tentative D call: TRBD1 (6 bases). Trimming removed 4 bases at V and 2 bases at J, with 12 bases between. Germline V lookup: CDR1 SGDLS, CDR2 YYNGEE. The CDR3 length is 14 residues. CDR3 amino acids: CASSPQGQNYGYTF. Written as DNA, the CDR3 is TGTGCCAGCAGCCCGCAGGGGCAGAACTATGGCTACACCTTC.

This chain joins TRBV4-3 and TRBJ2-6; 7 bases map to TRBD2. Germline lookup yields CDR1 LGHNA and CDR2 YSLEER. This CDR3 contains 16 residues. V shed 6 bases and J 0 bases; nucleotides not matched to a gene: 5. The CDR3 reads CASSPTSVSGANVLTF. The DNA for the CDR3 is TGCGCCAGCAGTCCTACTAGCGTCTCTGGGGCCAACGTCCTGACTTTC.

V is TRBV7-9 and J is TRBJ1-4; D remains unclear. The CDR3 is 15 residues long. Trimming removed 6 bases at V and 8 bases at J, with 19 bases between. Germline CDR1 SEHNR, CDR2 FQNEAQ (reference sequence). DNA of the CDR3: TGTGCCAGCAGACGGATGGCGGGCGGGGAAGAAAAACTGTTTTTT. It translates to CASRRMAGGEEKLFF.

V gene TRBV5-1 combines with J gene TRBJ1-5; TRBD1 is a possible D gene (5 bases). V shed 0 bases and J shed 4 bases, with 11 bases lying between them. CDR3 size: 15 residues. Germline lookup yields CDR1 SGHRS and CDR2 YFSETQ. The CDR3 sequence is CASSLAPGGNQPQHF. CDR3 sequence (DNA): TGCGCCAGCAGCTTGGCGCCTGGGGGGAATCAGCCCCAGCATTTT.

This chain joins TRBV4-1 and TRBJ2-5; 9 bases are a match to TRBD2. Germline CDR1 reads MGHRA; CDR2 reads YSYEKL. V dropped 0 bases and J dropped 2; count of bases not matched to a gene: 7. This CDR3 is built from 17 residues. DNA for the CDR3: TGCGCCAGCAGCCAAGACTATAGCGGGAGATCTCAAGAGACCCAGTACTTC. Its protein product is CASSQDYSGRSQETQYF.

The rearrangement joins TRBV7-8 to TRBJ2-1; D unresolved. The CDR3 spans 13 residues. Trimming removed 5 bases at V and 8 bases at J, with 13 bases between. Per germline, CDR1 SGHVS and CDR2 FQNEAQ. The chain's CDR3 is CASSPPRRDEQFF. CDR3 bases: TGTGCCAGCAGCCCCCCCCGACGGGATGAGCAGTTCTTC.

The J gene is TRBJ2-3, the V gene TRBV19, with D possibly being TRBD1 (6 bases). This CDR3 has 14 amino acids. Germline lookup yields CDR1 LNHDA and CDR2 SQIVND (reference sequence). V was shortened by 3 bases and J by 5 bases, with 12 bases between the two germline ends. The DNA of the CDR3 is TGTGCCAGTAGTATGAACAGGGCGGGAGATACGCAGTATTTT. Its translation: CASSMNRAGDTQYF.

In DNA, the CDR3 is TGTGCCAGCAGCTTAGTTCCTGGAGGAGGCTGGAACACTGAAGCTTTCTTT. This encodes CASSLVPGGGWNTEAFF. The J gene is TRBJ1-1, the V gene TRBV11-2; D not resolved. Germline CDR1 SGHAT, CDR2 FQNNGV. Trimming removed 1 base from V and 1 base from J, with 16 bases in between. This CDR3 contains 17 residues.

V gene TRBV27 combines with J gene TRBJ1-2; TRBD1 is a possible D gene (5 bases). The germline gives CDR1 MNHEY, CDR2 SMNVEV (reference sequence). V was shortened by 4 bases and J by 0 bases, with 12 bases between the two germline ends. The CDR3 extends over 15 amino acids. The CDR3 coding sequence is TGTGCCAGCAGTTCCCCCGACAGAGCTAACTATGGCTACACCTTC. Its translation is CASSSPDRANYGYTF.

In this sample, this clone turned up once. The chain carries TRBV10-2 and TRBJ2-1; tentatively, D is TRBD2 (5 bases). The CDR3 extends over 13 amino acids. V was pared by 6 bases and J by 0 bases, with 6 bases between. In germline, CDR1 is WSHSY, CDR2 SAAADI. The CDR3 coding sequence is TGCGCCAGCAGGGACTTCTCCTACAATGAGCAGTTCTTC. Amino acid sequence: CASRDFSYNEQFF.